Sequencing of this T cell receptor (beta chain) was carried out in a study of spatial heterogeneity in lung cancer (dated by TCRdb to the late 2010s). At the level of the whole study: More beta-chain than alpha-chain transcripts were consistently detected, likely reflecting higher beta-chain transcript abundance. A strong correlation was found between TCR transcript counts in tumor regions and a T cell transcriptional module score from matched bulk RNA-seq. In the raw uncorrected reads, each unique combination of TCR and UMI appeared on average more than ten times. TCR alpha and beta repertoires were quantitatively compared across multiple tumor regions, matched nontumor lung and blood in non-small cell lung cancer. The study linked features of the TCR repertoire to counts of nonsynonymous mutations, which were determined by whole-exome sequencing of tumor tissue. Both alpha and beta chains were TCR-sequenced in samples taken at surgery, namely 220 tumor regions, around 61 matched nontumor lung samples and approximately 51 PBMC samples.

The library was prepared using 5' RACE. Sequencing relied on a NextSeq 500. In the TCR library protocol, a unique molecular identifier was attached to each TCR cDNA molecule so that PCR and sequencing errors could be corrected. The published analysis was carried out like this. TCR identification, UMI-based error correction and CDR3 extraction were all carried out with Decombinator tools. TCRs above a frequency of 2 per 1,000, corresponding to the top 1% of the tumor frequency distribution, were defined as expanded. Expanded tumor TCRs were classed as regional if statistically deemed absent (corrected P<0.05) from at least one tumor region, otherwise ubiquitous. Renyi diversity was computed with the R vegan package after each repertoire had been subsampled 100 times to 5,000 TCRs. CDR3 similarity networks were constructed using string-kernel similarity of amino acid triplets, with links drawn between CDR3s whose pairwise similarity was above 0.82. TCRdb's own reprocessing of the public reads used fastp at Q25 and MiXCR and kept productive beta chains. All rows with the same CDR3 protein become a single entry with the most common DNA and genes. The V and J calls come from TCRdb's annotation, not from the publication. The sample table records approximately 7,000 distinct CDR3 sequences; around 3% of these occur just once. The top ten clonotypes cover about a fifth of the sample.

V and J lose 3 bases and 5 bases, and a span of 14 bases separates them. As encoded in the germline V gene, CDR1 is SGDLS while CDR2 is YYNGEE. The CDR3 contains 14 residues, cysteine and phenylalanine counted. Left in the record is the CDR3 DNA by itself, 42 bases read in frame from the first base. This clonotype was recorded many times. Its antigen is currently not known. No base-level quality is on record; no much larger clone is a single base apart. The full study reports these points: The tumor nonsynonymous mutation count correlated with the number of expanded alpha and beta TCRs within the tumor. Additional single-cell paired TCR alpha and beta sequencing was considered necessary to confirm, at a functional level, the hypothesis that regional TCRs recognize regional mutations. The count of ubiquitous expanded TCRs correlated with the count of ubiquitous nonsynonymous mutations, and the count of regional expanded TCRs correlated with the count of regional nonsynonymous mutations. TCR-seq was estimated to cover only approximately 6.3% of tumor T cells for alpha chains and approximately 12% for beta chains.

The time point label here, explained by the study, means: sample taken at primary tumor resection. Samples were obtained from around 72 patients with early-stage, untreated non-small cell lung cancer from the lung TRACERx cohort. Without any cell sorting, TCR sequencing was performed on whole RNA extracted either from tumor and nontumor lung tissue or from cryopreserved PBMC samples. Patients were selected for TCR sequencing only if sufficient RNA was available from at least two tumor regions. Before selection, tumor and adjacent nontumor lung specimens were reviewed by a lung pathologist. This TCR came from a male donor with early-stage non-small cell lung cancer. The material sequenced was lung tumor tissue, taken at surgery. The rearranged chain carries TRBV9 and TRBJ1-1; possibly the D gene is TRBD1, per 6 matching bases. The CDR3 reads CASSAEQGRTEAFF. The DNA sequence is TGTGCCAGCAGCGCCGAACAGGGCCGGACTGAAGCTTTCTTT. Supplemented by the reference TRBV9 and TRBJ1-1 proteins around the CDR3, the complete variable domain is DSGVTQTPKHLITATGQRVTLRCSPRSGDLSVYWYQQSLDQGLQFLIQYYNGEERAKGNILERFSAQQFPDLHSELNLSSLELGDSALYFCASSAEQGRTEAFFGQGTRLTVV.